This TCR beta chain derives from a study of blood T cell repertoires in COVID-19. In the study overall: Nucleic acid was either cDNA or gDNA, and it came from T cells, B-cell-depleted T cells, or PBMCs.

Trimming took off 3 bases at V and 0 bases at J, with 16 bases between the two ends. Germline V CDR1 and CDR2: SGHDT, YYEEEE. This CDR3 comprises 18 residues. Clones were read by immunoSEQ multiplex PCR, and TCRdb kept only the in-frame ones, dropping some. The sample lists about 270,000 clones; 86% were seen once. This receptor was identified in a woman aged 18-29 years who had recovered from COVID-19. The chain joins TRBV5-6 to TRBJ1-6, with a tentative D call TRBD1 (6 bases). Sequencing was carried out using PBMCs or T cells enriched from blood (not recorded which). The CDR3 DNA reads as TGTGCCAGCAGCTGGACCGACCTCAGGGGCTCCTATAATTCACCCCTCCACTTT. It translates to CASSWTDLRGSYNSPLHF.